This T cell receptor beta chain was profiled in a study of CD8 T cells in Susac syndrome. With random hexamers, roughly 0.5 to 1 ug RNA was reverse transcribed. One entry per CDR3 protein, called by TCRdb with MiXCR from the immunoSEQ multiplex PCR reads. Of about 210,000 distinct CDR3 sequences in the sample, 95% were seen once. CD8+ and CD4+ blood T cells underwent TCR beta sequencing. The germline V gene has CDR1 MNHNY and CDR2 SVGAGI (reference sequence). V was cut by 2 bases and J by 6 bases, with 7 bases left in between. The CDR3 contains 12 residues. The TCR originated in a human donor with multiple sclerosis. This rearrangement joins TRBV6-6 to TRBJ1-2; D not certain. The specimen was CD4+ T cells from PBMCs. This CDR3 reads CASSYGQNGYTF. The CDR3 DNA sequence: TGTGCCAGCAGTTACGGGCAAAATGGCTACACCTTC.